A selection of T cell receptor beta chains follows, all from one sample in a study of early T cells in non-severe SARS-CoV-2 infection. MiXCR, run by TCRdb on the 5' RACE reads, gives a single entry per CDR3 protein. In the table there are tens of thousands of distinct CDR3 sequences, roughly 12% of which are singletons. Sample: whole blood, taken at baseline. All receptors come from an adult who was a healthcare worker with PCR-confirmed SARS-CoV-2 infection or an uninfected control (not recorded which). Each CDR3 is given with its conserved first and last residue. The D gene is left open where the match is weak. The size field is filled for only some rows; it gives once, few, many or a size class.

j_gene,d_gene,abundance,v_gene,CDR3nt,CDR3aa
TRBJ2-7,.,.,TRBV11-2,TGTGCCAGCAGCCCCGGCTTTTCCTACGAGCAGTACTTC,CASSPGFSYEQYF
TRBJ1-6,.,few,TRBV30,TGTGCCTCCCCGCGAGGGAGCTCCTATAATTCACCCCTCCACTTT,CASPRGSSYNSPLHF
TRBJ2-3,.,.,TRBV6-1,TGTGCCAGCAACCCGGACTTACGCACAGATACGCAGTATTTT,CASNPDLRTDTQYF
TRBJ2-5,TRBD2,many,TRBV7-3,TGTGCCAGCAGCTTTAATAGCGGGGCGGGAGAGACCCAGTACTTC,CASSFNSGAGETQYF
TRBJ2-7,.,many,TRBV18,TGTGCCAGCTCACCGAGAGTCCGGGCCGACCCCGGTTACGAGCAGTACTTC,CASSPRVRADPGYEQYF
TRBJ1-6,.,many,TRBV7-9,TGTGCCAGCAGTAATTCACCCCTCCACTTT,CASSNSPLHF
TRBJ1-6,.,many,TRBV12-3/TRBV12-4,TGTGCCAGCAGTTTAGGTGGGCCCGGGGCACCCCTCCACTTT,CASSLGGPGAPLHF
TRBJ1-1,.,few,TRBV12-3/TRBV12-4,TGTGCCAGCAGAGCCGGACCTCCCAAGAACACTGAAGCTTTCTTT,CASRAGPPKNTEAFF
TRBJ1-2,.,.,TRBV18,TGTGCCAGCTCACCATTGGGCCCGACGTATGGTAACTATGGCTACACCTTC,CASSPLGPTYGNYGYTF
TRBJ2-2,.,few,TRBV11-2,TGTGCCAGCAGCTTTATGGCAACCGGGGAGCTGTTTTTT,CASSFMATGELFF
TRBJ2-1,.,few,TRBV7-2,TGTGCCAGCCGGTCGCTTAGGGGGAATGAGCAGTTCTTC,CASRSLRGNEQFF
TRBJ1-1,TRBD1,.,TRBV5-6,TGTGCCAGCAGCTTGGGACAGGGGAGGGACTTGGCTTTCTTT,CASSLGQGRDLAFF
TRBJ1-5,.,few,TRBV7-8,TGTGCCAGCAGCTTTCAGGGAACAATCCGCCAGCCCCAGCATTTT,CASSFQGTIRQPQHF
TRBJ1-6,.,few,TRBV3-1,TGTGCCAGCAGCGACAGGTCTTCTAATTCACCCCTCCACTTT,CASSDRSSNSPLHF
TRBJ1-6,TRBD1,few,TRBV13,TGTGCCAGCAGCGGAGTCCAGGGGGTGAAGTCACCCCTCCACTTT,CASSGVQGVKSPLHF
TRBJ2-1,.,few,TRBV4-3,TGCGCCAGCAGCCAAGATGGGGGCTCCTACAATGAGCAGTTCTTC,CASSQDGGSYNEQFF
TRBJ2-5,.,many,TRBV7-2,TGTGCCAGCACCCTCGGGGCCCTCGGGGAGACCCAGTACTTC,CASTLGALGETQYF
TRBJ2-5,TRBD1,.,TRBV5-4,TGTGCCAGCAGCTCGAAGACAGGGGAAGAGACCCAGTACTTC,CASSSKTGEETQYF
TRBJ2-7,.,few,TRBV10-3,TGTGCCATCGGAAGGACGGTTGGCGCGTACGAGCAGTACTTC,CAIGRTVGAYEQYF
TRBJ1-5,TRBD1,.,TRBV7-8,TGTGCCACCCGGCCGGACAGGGGGGCCAATCAGCCCCAGCATTTT,CATRPDRGANQPQHF
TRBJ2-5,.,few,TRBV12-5,TGTGCTAGTGGTTTGGTACCGACCCAGTACTTC,CASGLVPTQYF
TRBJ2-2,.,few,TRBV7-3,TGTGCCAGCAGCCTTAGGTTCTCCGGAGAGCTGTTTTTT,CASSLRFSGELFF
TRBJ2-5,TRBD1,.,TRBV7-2,TGTGCCAGCAGCGGACAGGGGGCGGGGACCCAGTACTTC,CASSGQGAGTQYF
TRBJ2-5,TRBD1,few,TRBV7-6,TGTGCCAGCAGCTTAGGGACCGGGACAGGGATAGTTGAGACCCAGTACTTC,CASSLGTGTGIVETQYF
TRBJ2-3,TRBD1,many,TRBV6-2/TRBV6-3,TGTGCCAGCAGTTTCGAGGCAGGGGGCCGGGGACTCATCACAGATACGCAGTATTTT,CASSFEAGGRGLITDTQYF
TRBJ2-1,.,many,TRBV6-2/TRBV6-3,TGTGCCAGCAGTTTCGAGGTCCAATCCGCGGTGGGGGACCCAAATGAGCAGTTCTTC,CASSFEVQSAVGDPNEQFF
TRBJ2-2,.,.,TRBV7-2,TGTGCCAGCAGCCCGGACGGGAACACCGGGGAGCTGTTTTTT,CASSPDGNTGELFF
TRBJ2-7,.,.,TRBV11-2,TGTGCCAGCAGCTCCCTGTGGGGTTCAACCTACGAGCAGTACTTC,CASSSLWGSTYEQYF
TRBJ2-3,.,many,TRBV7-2,TGTGCCAGCAGCTTACGGTCCAATCCCACAGATACGCAGTATTTT,CASSLRSNPTDTQYF
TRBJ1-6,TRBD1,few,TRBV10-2,TGCGCCAGTCGACTAACAGGGGACAGTTCACCCCTCCACTTT,CASRLTGDSSPLHF
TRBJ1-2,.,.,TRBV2,TGTGCCAGCAGTGAAGACGGAGTCCGTCCTGGCGGCTACACCTTC,CASSEDGVRPGGYTF
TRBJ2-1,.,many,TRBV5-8,TGTGCCAGCAGCTTGGTCGTGGGGCAGCAGTTCTTC,CASSLVVGQQFF
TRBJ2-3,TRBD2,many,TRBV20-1,TGCAGTGCTAGGGCGACTAGCGGGGGTTCAGATACGCAGTATTTT,CSARATSGGSDTQYF
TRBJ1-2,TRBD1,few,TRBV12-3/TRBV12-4,TGTGCCAGCAGAGAGGACAGGGCCCATGGCTACACCTTC,CASREDRAHGYTF
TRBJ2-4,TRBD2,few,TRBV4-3,TGCGCCAGCAGCCACGGGACTAGCCCCACCAAAAACATTCAGTACTTC,CASSHGTSPTKNIQYF
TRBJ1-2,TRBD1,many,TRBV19,TGTGCCAGTAGTATACAGGGGGCGATCTATGGCTACACCTTC,CASSIQGAIYGYTF
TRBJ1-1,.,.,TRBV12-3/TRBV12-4,TGTGCCAGCAGCCCCTCCGGGGGCGCTACTGAAGCTTTCTTT,CASSPSGGATEAFF
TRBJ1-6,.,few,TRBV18,TGTGCCAGCTCAAGAGACACCGATTCACCCCTCCACTTT,CASSRDTDSPLHF
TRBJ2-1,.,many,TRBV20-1,TGCAGTGCTACTGTGGATGAGCAGTTCTTC,CSATVDEQFF
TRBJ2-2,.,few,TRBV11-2,TGTGCCAGCAGCTTGGATTCCGGGGAGCTGTTTTTT,CASSLDSGELFF
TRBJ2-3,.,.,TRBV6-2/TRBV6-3,TGTGCCAGCACAACTAGCACAGATACGCAGTATTTT,CASTTSTDTQYF
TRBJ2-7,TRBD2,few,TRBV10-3,TGTGCCATCAGTGGATCGAGACTAGCGGGGGAGTACGAGCAGTACTTC,CAISGSRLAGEYEQYF
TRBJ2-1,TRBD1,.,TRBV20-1,TGCAGTGCCCCGGACAGGGGGCAGAATGAGCAGTTCTTC,CSAPDRGQNEQFF
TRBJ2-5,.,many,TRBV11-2,TGTGCCAGCAGCTTAGTGACTAGGGGCGAGACCCAGTACTTC,CASSLVTRGETQYF
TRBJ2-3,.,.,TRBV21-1,TGTGCCAGCGGCTACAACACAGATACGCAGTATTTT,CASGYNTDTQYF
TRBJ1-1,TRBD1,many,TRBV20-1,TGCAGTGCTAGAGACCTGGACAGGGTCACTGAAGCTTTCTTT,CSARDLDRVTEAFF
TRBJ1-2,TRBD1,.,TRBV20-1,TGCAGTGCTCAACCAGGGGGCGGATTGGGCTCCTTC,CSAQPGGGLGSF
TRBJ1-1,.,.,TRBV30,TGTGCCTGGAGGGGCGGCATGGCGGCTGAAGCTTTCTTT,CAWRGGMAAEAFF
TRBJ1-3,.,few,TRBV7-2,TGTGCCAGCAGTGGCGCGGGGGCTGGAAACACCATATATTTT,CASSGAGAGNTIYF
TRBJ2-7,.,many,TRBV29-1,TGCAGCGCGAAGGACCCTACCTACGAGCAGTACTTC,CSAKDPTYEQYF
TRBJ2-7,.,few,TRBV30,TGTGCCTGGAGTAAAGACGGCCGAGACTACGAGCAGTACTTC,CAWSKDGRDYEQYF